These 26 T cell receptor beta chains were sequenced from one sample in a study of blood T cell repertoires in COVID-19. Assay: immunoSEQ multiplex PCR; the TCRdb copy retains only in-frame clones and omits some. Here the sample spans about 250,000 clones, roughly nine tenths being singletons. Sequencing was performed on peripheral blood. The source of these receptors is a man between 18 and 29 years old with active or convalescent COVID-19.

The chain has TRBV3-1 (or the pseudogene TRBV3-2) and TRBJ1-2, with a tentative D call TRBD1 (6 bases). This CDR3 has 14 amino acids. Deletions cut 1 base from V and 5 bases from J, with 11 bases between. Per the germline V gene, CDR1 is LGHDT and CDR2 is YNNKEL (reference sequence). This CDR3 reads CASSQVAGVYGYTF. DNA for the CDR3: TGTGCCAGCAGCCAAGTAGCAGGGGTATATGGCTACACCTTC.

The chain uses TRBV3-1 (or the pseudogene TRBV3-2) and TRBJ1-4; D may be TRBD1 (5 bases). V lost 0 bases, J lost 5 bases, and 10 bases lay in between. Germline V lookup: CDR1 LGHDT, CDR2 YNNKEL (reference sequence). The CDR3 runs to 15 residues. CDR3 DNA sequence: TGTGCCAGCAGCCAAGATTGGGGCGCAAATGAAAAACTGTTTTTT. Protein sequence: CASSQDWGANEKLFF.

This sequence joins TRBV28 and TRBJ1-2; TRBD1 agrees at 7 bases. There are 14 residues in the CDR3. CDR1 is MDHEN and CDR2 is SYDVKM in the germline V gene. V lost 1 base, J lost 7 bases, and 6 bases stayed unmatched. Here the CDR3 reads CASSLSRGRVGYTF. The CDR3 DNA sequence: TGTGCCAGCAGTTTATCGAGGGGGCGCGTTGGCTACACCTTC.

This clone came up once. The rearrangement joins TRBV19 to TRBJ2-7; 9 bases are shared with TRBD1. CDR3 length: 15 amino acids. In germline, CDR1 is LNHDA, CDR2 SQIVND (reference sequence). V shed 3 bases and J 7 bases; nucleotides not matched to a gene: 10. CDR3 sequence reads: CASSIGMGQGWEQYF. Here the CDR3 DNA reads TGTGCCAGTAGTATCGGGATGGGACAGGGCTGGGAGCAGTACTTC.

Notes on this clone: The same CDR3 can be traced to other DNA sequences in this sample. The chain carries TRBV6-5 and TRBJ1-1, with 9 nucleotides matching TRBD1. Germline CDR1 is MNHEY and CDR2 is SVGAGI. The CDR3 covers 14 residues. With V trimmed by 5 bases and J by 5 bases, 6 bases remained unmatched. CDR3 loop: CASSLSQGATEAFF. The CDR3 DNA reads as TGTGCCAGCAGTCTGTCACAGGGGGCAACTGAAGCTTTCTTT.

This chain links TRBV7-2 with TRBJ2-7; 7 nucleotides agree with TRBD2. With 4 bases clipped from V and 3 bases from J, the junction kept 6 bases outside the gene matches. This CDR3 contains 14 residues. Germline loops: CDR1 SGHTA, CDR2 FQGNSA. In nucleotides, the CDR3 is TGTGCCAGCAGCTCCGGGACTACCCACTACGAGCAGTACTTC. Its translation: CASSSGTTHYEQYF.

This clone was counted a single time. This chain links TRBV15 with TRBJ1-1, with TRBD1 as a possible D gene (5 bases). Looked up from germline, CDR1 is LNHNV and CDR2 is YYDKDF (reference sequence). This CDR3 is 16 amino acids long. V lost 4 bases to trimming and J lost 0 bases, with 15 bases between them. The CDR3 region has the DNA TGTGCCACCAGCATAGGGGTGCAGGCCATGAACACTGAAGCTTTCTTT. Translated, it gives CATSIGVQAMNTEAFF.

The CDR3 DNA is TGTGCCAGCAGCGAGTGGACTACACGCCGCTCCTACGAGCAGTACTTC. It specifies CASSEWTTRRSYEQYF. V is TRBV7-2 and J is TRBJ2-7, with D possibly matching TRBD2 (6 bases). Germline V CDR1 and CDR2: SGHTA, FQGNSA. V shed 5 bases and J shed 0 bases, with 17 bases lying between them. The CDR3 length is 16 residues.

The rearrangement uses TRBV2 and TRBJ1-5, with 7 bases fitting TRBD1. Germline V gene sequence: CDR1 SNHLY, CDR2 FYNNEI. CDR3 length equals 15 residues. The ends lost 4 bases at V and 2 bases at J; junction bases unmatched: 5. CDR3 in DNA: TGTGCCAGCAGTGGTTTTACAGGGGGCAATCAGCCCCAGCATTTT. Encoded protein: CASSGFTGGNQPQHF.

The rearrangement joins TRBV5-1 to TRBJ1-5, with 7 nucleotides matching TRBD1. CDR1 and CDR2 from the germline V gene are SGHRS and YFSETQ. This CDR3 is 15 amino acids long. J gave up 2 bases and V 0 bases, and 2 bases lay outside the gene matches. CDR3 loop: CASSLAGTGNQPQHF. Written as DNA, the CDR3 is TGCGCCAGCAGCTTGGCCGGGACAGGCAATCAGCCCCAGCATTTT.

CDR3 region: CASSSSGQVGDTEAFF. The CDR3, as DNA: TGTGCCAGCAGTTCCTCGGGACAGGTAGGGGACACTGAAGCTTTCTTT. V is TRBV28 and J is TRBJ1-1, with 8 bases aligning to TRBD1. V lost 4 bases to trimming and J lost 3 bases; unmatched junction nucleotides: 10. Germline CDR1 reads MDHEN; CDR2 reads SYDVKM. The CDR3 spans 16 residues.

The table lists this clone with a few counts. The chain employs TRBV2 and TRBJ1-1; maybe TRBD1 (5 bases). Trimming removed 6 bases at V and 4 bases at J, with 18 bases between. The CDR3 contains 15 residues. The germline V gene encodes CDR1 SNHLY and CDR2 FYNNEI. The CDR3 nucleotides are TGTGCCAGCAGCCCGATCTCCGCGGGGGGCACTGAAGCTTTCTTT. Its translation: CASSPISAGGTEAFF.

The chain joins TRBV19 to TRBJ1-1, with TRBD1 identical over 10 bases. Germline assignment: CDR1 LNHDA and CDR2 SQIVND (reference sequence). With V trimmed by 2 bases and J by 10 bases, 13 bases remained unmatched. This CDR3 has 16 residues. The DNA for the CDR3 is TGTGCCAGTAGTATAAACCGTGTGAGACAGGGGGCAGGAGCTTTCTTT. Translating gives CASSINRVRQGAGAFF.

This chain uses TRBV25-1 with TRBJ1-2, with TRBD1 identical over 10 bases. After removal of 4 bases from V and 3 bases from J, the junction contained 2 bases not matched to a gene. The CDR3 covers 14 residues. CDR1 and CDR2 (germline): MGHDK, SYGVNS. Here the CDR3 DNA reads TGTGCCAGCAGTGGGACAGGGGGATACTATGGCTACACCTTC. This encodes CASSGTGGYYGYTF.

This chain joins TRBV5-8 and TRBJ2-1; 8 bases line up with TRBD1. With 7 bases clipped from V and 5 bases from J, the junction kept 5 bases outside the gene matches. The germline V gene encodes CDR1 SGHTS and CDR2 YDEGEE. The CDR3 spans 13 residues. The DNA of the CDR3 is TGTGCCAGCGGGCAGGGGGCTAACAATGAGCAGTTCTTC. It specifies CASGQGANNEQFF.

V is TRBV5-1 and J is TRBJ2-1; 10 nucleotides match TRBD2. CDR3 size: 16 residues. The germline CDR1 and CDR2 sequences are SGHRS and YFSETQ. The V and J ends lost 3 bases and 0 bases, in that order; junction bases with no gene match: 3. CDR3 sequence (DNA): TGCGCCAGCAGCTCACTAGCGGGGCCCTCCTACAATGAGCAGTTCTTC. As protein: CASSSLAGPSYNEQFF.

Turning to this clone: The same CDR3 can be traced to other DNA sequences in this sample. V gene TRBV7-2 combines with J gene TRBJ2-3; 7 bases agree with TRBD1. The CDR3 extends over 15 amino acids. Germline-derived CDR1 and CDR2 are SGHTA and FQGNSA. Unmatched junction bases numbered 1, after V lost 1 base and J lost 0 bases. CDR3 DNA: TGTGCCAGCAGCTTAGGACAGGGAAGCACAGATACGCAGTATTTT. Amino acid sequence: CASSLGQGSTDTQYF. Looking up the rest from reference TRBV7-2 and TRBJ2-3 gives the full variable domain: GAGVSQSPSNKVTEKGKDVELRCDPISGHTALYWYRQSLGQGLEFLIYFQGNSAPDKSGLPSDRFSAERTGGSVSTLTIQRTQQEDSAVYLCASSLGQGSTDTQYFGPGTRLTVL.

The chain recombines TRBV4-3 with TRBJ1-1; D gene uncertain. Germline CDR1 and CDR2: LGHNA and YSLEER. The CDR3 is 15 residues long. Trimming pared 0 bases from V and 0 bases from J, leaving 8 bases between. The CDR3 spells CASSQDSGMNTEAFF. The CDR3 region has the DNA TGCGCCAGCAGCCAAGATTCGGGAATGAACACTGAAGCTTTCTTT.

This rearrangement joins TRBV11-2 to TRBJ1-4; D gene uncertain. This CDR3 region has 16 residues. V lost 1 base, J lost 3 bases, and 12 bases lay in between. The germline V gene has CDR1 SGHAT and CDR2 FQNNGV. CDR3 sequence: CASSLVGWRANEKLFF. CDR3 in DNA: TGTGCCAGCAGCTTAGTTGGGTGGCGGGCTAATGAAAAACTGTTTTTT.

The J gene is TRBJ2-7, the V gene TRBV19; D may be TRBD1 (5 bases). Germline values: CDR1 LNHDA, CDR2 SQIVND (reference sequence). With 6 bases removed from V and 5 bases from J, the gap between germline ends came to 14 bases. The CDR3 is 13 residues long. The CDR3 coding sequence is TGTGCCAGTAGAGAGACAGAGAGGAACGAGCAGTACTTC. It yields the protein CASRETERNEQYF.

This rearrangement joins TRBV18 to TRBJ1-6, with D possibly TRBD1 on 5 matching bases. The V gene lost 2 bases and the J gene lost 10 bases, with 12 bases spanning the gap. Germline V gene sequence: CDR1 KGHSH, CDR2 LQKENI. The CDR3 runs 14 residues. The CDR3 sequence: CASSPTGGNSPLHF. The CDR3 DNA reads TGTGCCAGCTCACCAACGGGGGGTAACTCACCCCTCCACTTT. Full variable domain (rest looked up from reference TRBV18 and TRBJ1-6): NAGVMQNPRHLVRRRGQEARLRCSPMKGHSHVYWYRQLPEEGLKFMVYLQKENIIDESGMPKERFSAEFPKEGPSILRIQQVVRGDSAAYFCASSPTGGNSPLHFGNGTRLTVT.

The chain recombines TRBV7-3 with TRBJ2-1; D possibly corresponds to TRBD2 (6 bases). CDR3 size: 14 residues. V was trimmed by 0 bases and J by 4 bases, leaving 7 bases between them. Per the germline V gene, CDR1 is SGHTA and CDR2 is FQGTGA. In DNA, the CDR3 is TGTGCCAGCAGCTTAACGGGGGGTTACAATGAGCAGTTCTTC. It specifies CASSLTGGYNEQFF.

V gene TRBV5-5 combines with J gene TRBJ2-3; TRBD2 might be the D (6 bases). The length of the CDR3 is 15 residues. Trimming cost V 1 base and J 2 bases, with 11 bases left between them. Germline-derived CDR1 and CDR2 are SGHKS and YYEKEE (reference sequence). The CDR3 is CASSLTGTYTDTQYF. In DNA form, the CDR3 reads TGTGCCAGCAGCTTGACCGGGACTTACACAGATACGCAGTATTTT.

The chain recombines TRBV30 with TRBJ2-2; D is possibly TRBD2 (6 bases). This CDR3 contains 16 residues. V lost 5 bases to trimming and J lost 4 bases, with 20 bases between them. Per germline, CDR1 GTSNPN and CDR2 SVGIG (reference sequence). CDR3 bases: TGTGCCTGGGTAACCCGGGAGCCCATGACCACCGGGGAGCTGTTTTTT. Its protein is CAWVTREPMTTGELFF. The full variable domain, with the rest looked up from reference TRBV30 and TRBJ2-2, is SQTIHQWPATLVQPVGSPLSLECTVEGTSNPNLYWYRQAAGRGLQLLFYSVGIGQISSEVPQNLSASRPQDRQFILSSKKLLLSDSGFYLCAWVTREPMTTGELFFGEGSRLTVL.

The V gene is TRBV3-1 (or the pseudogene TRBV3-2), the J gene TRBJ2-2; no clear D gene. The CDR3 loop spans 13 amino acids. Trimming removed 0 bases at V and 4 bases at J, with 3 bases between. Germline lookup yields CDR1 LGHDT and CDR2 YNNKEL (reference sequence). The CDR3 region has the DNA TGTGCCAGCAGCCAAGATATCACCGGGGAGCTGTTTTTT. Translated, it gives CASSQDITGELFF.

The rearrangement joins TRBV18 to TRBJ2-3, with 10 bases matching TRBD1. This CDR3 has 14 amino acids. CDR1 is KGHSH and CDR2 is LQKENI in the germline V gene. V was pared by 6 bases and J by 4 bases, with 4 bases of the junction left unmatched. CDR3 residues: CASSGQGGPDTQYF. DNA of the CDR3: TGTGCCAGCTCCGGACAGGGGGGCCCAGATACGCAGTATTTT.